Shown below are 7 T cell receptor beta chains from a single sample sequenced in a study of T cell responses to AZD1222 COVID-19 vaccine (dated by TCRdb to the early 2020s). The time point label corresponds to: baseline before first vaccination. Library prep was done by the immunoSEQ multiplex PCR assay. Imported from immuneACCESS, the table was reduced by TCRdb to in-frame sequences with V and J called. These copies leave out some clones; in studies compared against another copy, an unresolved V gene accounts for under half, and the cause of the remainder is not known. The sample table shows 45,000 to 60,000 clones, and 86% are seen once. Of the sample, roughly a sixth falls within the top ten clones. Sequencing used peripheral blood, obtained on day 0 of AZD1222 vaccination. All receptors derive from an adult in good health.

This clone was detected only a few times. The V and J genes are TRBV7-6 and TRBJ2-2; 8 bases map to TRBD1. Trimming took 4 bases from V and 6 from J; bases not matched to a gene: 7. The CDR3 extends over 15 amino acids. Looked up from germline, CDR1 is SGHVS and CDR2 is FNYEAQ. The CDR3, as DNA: TGTGCCAGCAGCTCCGGACAGGGCGGGGCCGGGGAGCTGTTTTTT. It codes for CASSSGQGGAGELFF.

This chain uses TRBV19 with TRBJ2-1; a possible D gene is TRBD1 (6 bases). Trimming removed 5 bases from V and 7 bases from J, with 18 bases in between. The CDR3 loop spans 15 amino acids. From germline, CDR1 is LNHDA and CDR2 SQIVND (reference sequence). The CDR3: CASSHGEWGHNEQFF. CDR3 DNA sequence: TGTGCCAGTAGTCACGGGGAATGGGGGCATAATGAGCAGTTCTTC.

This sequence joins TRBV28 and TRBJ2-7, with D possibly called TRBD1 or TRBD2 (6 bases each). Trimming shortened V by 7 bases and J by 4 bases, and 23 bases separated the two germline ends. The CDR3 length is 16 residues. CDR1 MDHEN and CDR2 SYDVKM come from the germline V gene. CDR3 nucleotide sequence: TGTGCCAGCAAGGGGGTAGCGGAATCGGAAATGTACGAGCAGTACTTC. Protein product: CASKGVAESEMYEQYF.

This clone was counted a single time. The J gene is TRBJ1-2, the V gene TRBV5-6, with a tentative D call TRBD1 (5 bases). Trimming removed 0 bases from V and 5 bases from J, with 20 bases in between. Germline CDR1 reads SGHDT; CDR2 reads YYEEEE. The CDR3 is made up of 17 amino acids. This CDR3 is CASSLARLGDRGYGYTF. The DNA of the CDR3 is TGTGCCAGCAGCTTGGCCCGGCTAGGGGACCGGGGTTATGGCTACACCTTC.

The CDR3 region has the DNA TGTGCCAGCAGCGGGGGACTAGCGGGAGATGAGCAGTTCTTC. It encodes CASSGGLAGDEQFF. J is TRBJ2-1 and V is TRBV9, with 14 bases aligning to TRBD2. Germline CDR1 is SGDLS and CDR2 is YYNGEE. The CDR3 has 14 amino acids. J was trimmed by 8 bases and V by 3 bases; bases with no gene match: 1.

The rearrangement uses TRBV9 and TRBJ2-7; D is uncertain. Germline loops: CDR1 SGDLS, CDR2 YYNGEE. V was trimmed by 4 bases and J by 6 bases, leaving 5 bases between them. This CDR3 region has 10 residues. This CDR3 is CASSPFEQYF. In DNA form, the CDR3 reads TGTGCCAGCAGCCCCTTCGAGCAGTACTTC.

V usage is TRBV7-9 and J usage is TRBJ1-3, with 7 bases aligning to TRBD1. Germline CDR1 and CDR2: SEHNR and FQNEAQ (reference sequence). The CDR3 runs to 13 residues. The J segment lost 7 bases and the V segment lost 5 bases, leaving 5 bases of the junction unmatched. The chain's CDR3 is CASSQSQGNTIYF. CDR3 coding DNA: TGTGCCAGCAGCCAATCACAGGGGAACACCATATATTTT.